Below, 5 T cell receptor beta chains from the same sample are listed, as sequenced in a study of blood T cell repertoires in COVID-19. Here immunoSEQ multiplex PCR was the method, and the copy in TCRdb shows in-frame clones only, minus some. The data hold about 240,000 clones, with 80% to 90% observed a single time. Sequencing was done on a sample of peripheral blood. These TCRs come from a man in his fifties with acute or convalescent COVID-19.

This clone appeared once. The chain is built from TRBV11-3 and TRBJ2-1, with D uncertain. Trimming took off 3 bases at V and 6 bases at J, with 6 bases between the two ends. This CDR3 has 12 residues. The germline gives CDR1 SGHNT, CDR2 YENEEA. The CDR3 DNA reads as TGTGCCAGCAGCTTCGCCAGCAATGAGCAGTTCTTC. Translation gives CASSFASNEQFF.

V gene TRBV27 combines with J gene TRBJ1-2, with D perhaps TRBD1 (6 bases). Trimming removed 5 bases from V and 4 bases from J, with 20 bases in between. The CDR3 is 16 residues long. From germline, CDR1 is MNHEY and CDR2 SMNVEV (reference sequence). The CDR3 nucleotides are TGTGCCAGCAGTCACGCCTCAGGGGTCGCATCCTATGGCTACACCTTC. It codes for CASSHASGVASYGYTF.

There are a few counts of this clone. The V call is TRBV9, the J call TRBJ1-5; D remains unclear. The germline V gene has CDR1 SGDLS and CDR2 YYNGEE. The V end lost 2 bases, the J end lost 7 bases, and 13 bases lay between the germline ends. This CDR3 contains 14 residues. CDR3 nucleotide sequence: TGTGCCAGCAGCGTCGGGTCAGAAACACAGCCCCAGCATTTT. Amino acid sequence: CASSVGSETQPQHF.

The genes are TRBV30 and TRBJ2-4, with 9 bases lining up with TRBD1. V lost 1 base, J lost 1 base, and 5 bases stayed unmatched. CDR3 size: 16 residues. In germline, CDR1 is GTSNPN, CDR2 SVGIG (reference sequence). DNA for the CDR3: TGTGCCTGGAGTGGGGGACAGGGCTATGCCAAAAACATTCAGTACTTC. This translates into CAWSGGQGYAKNIQYF.

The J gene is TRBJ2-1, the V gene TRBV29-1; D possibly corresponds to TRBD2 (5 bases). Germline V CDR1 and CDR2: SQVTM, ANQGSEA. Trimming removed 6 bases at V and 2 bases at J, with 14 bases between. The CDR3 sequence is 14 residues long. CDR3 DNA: TGCAGCGTAGGCGTGAGGGCGCCCTACAATGAGCAGTTCTTC. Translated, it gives CSVGVRAPYNEQFF.